This T cell receptor (beta chain) derives from a study of blood T cell repertoires in COVID-19. Study details: Sites across the United States, Italy and Spain contributed samples from acute and convalescent COVID-19. The analysed material was cDNA or gDNA that came from T cells, B-cell-depleted T cells, or PBMCs.

Donors were grouped by their self-reported clinical history. The V gene's germline CDR1 is LGHNA and CDR2 YSLEER. V gave up 4 bases and J gave up 4 bases, with 13 bases separating them. CDR3 length: 14 residues. Authors' analysis steps: Nucleated cell number was recorded as an estimate derived from reference gene primer amplification. The method was immunoSEQ multiplex PCR; TCRdb's version includes in-frame clones alone and lacks a portion of them. V, J and clone size derive from that table, while D and trimming were established from the DNA sequence. The table shows 200,000 to 300,000 clones, with roughly 82% occurring only once.

The chain links TRBV4-3 to TRBJ1-2, with D possibly TRBD1 on 5 matching bases. This TCR derives from a woman in her forties or fifties who had recovered from COVID-19. The sample taken for sequencing was PBMCs or T cells enriched from blood (not recorded which). The CDR3 loop reads CASSLQGYSYGYTF. Written as DNA, the CDR3 is TGCGCCAGCAGCCTGCAGGGTTACTCCTATGGCTACACCTTC.